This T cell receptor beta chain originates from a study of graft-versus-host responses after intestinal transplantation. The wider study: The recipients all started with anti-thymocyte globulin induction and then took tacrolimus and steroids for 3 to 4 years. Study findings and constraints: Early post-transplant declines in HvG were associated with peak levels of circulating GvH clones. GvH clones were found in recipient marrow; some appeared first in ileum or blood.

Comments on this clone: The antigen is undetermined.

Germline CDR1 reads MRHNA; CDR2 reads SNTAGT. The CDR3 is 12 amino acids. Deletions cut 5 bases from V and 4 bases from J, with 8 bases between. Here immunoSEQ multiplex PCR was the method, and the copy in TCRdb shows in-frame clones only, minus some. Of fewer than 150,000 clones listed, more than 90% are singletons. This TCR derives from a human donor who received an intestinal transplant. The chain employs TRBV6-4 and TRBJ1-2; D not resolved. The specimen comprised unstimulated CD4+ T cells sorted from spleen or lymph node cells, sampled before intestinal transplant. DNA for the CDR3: TGTGCCAGCAGTAGACGGACCTATGGCTACACCTTC. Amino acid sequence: CASSRRTYGYTF.